Listed below are T cell receptor beta chains from one sample, sequenced in a study of CXCR3-negative and CXCR3-positive naive CD8 T cells. Each CDR3 protein gets one entry in TCRdb, which reprocessed the 5' RACE reads and gives no DNA. This sample carries about 92,000 distinct CDR3 sequences, with 1.7% going to the ten biggest clones. Sequencing used naive CXCR3- CD8+ T cells from blood. All receptors derive from a human donor in good health. Some clones in this sample may be carry-over from other donors' samples. Each CDR3 is given with its conserved first and last residue.

V gene: TRBV29-1; J gene: TRBJ2-1; CDR3 protein: CSVESTDFSYNEQFF
V gene: TRBV29-1; J gene: TRBJ2-7; CDR3 protein: CSVELPTGFNEQYF
V gene: TRBV13; J gene: TRBJ2-7; CDR3 protein: CASSPLGAGSPYEQYF
V gene: TRBV28; J gene: TRBJ2-3; CDR3 protein: CASSLLGSGTDTQYF
V gene: TRBV11-2; J gene: TRBJ2-7; CDR3 protein: CASRPGERSEQYF
V gene: TRBV12-3/TRBV12-4; J gene: TRBJ2-7; CDR3 protein: CASRQTSSYEQYF
V gene: TRBV11-2; J gene: TRBJ2-2; CDR3 protein: CASSSERLNTGELFF
V gene: TRBV5-6; J gene: TRBJ2-7; CDR3 protein: CASSLRVGPEQYF
V gene: TRBV12-3/TRBV12-4; J gene: TRBJ2-7; CDR3 protein: CASSRTSGIYEQYF
V gene: TRBV4-1; J gene: TRBJ2-7; CDR3 protein: CASSQTRTSYEQYF
V gene: TRBV10-3; J gene: TRBJ2-5; CDR3 protein: CAISEKETQYF
V gene: TRBV4-1; J gene: TRBJ2-1; CDR3 protein: CASSQRAGDHEQFF
V gene: TRBV29-1; J gene: TRBJ2-3; CDR3 protein: CSVADTTDTQYF
V gene: TRBV6-5; J gene: TRBJ2-1; CDR3 protein: CASSYSHGSPSYNEQFF
V gene: TRBV6-5; J gene: TRBJ2-3; CDR3 protein: CASNTGARDTQYF
V gene: TRBV4-2; J gene: TRBJ2-7; CDR3 protein: CASSQATSYEQYF
V gene: TRBV10-3; J gene: TRBJ1-6; CDR3 protein: CAISVQGPQGTLHF
V gene: TRBV4-1; J gene: TRBJ1-5; CDR3 protein: CASSEVGVQPQHF
V gene: TRBV2; J gene: TRBJ2-7; CDR3 protein: CASRFTPGQIYEQYF
V gene: TRBV28; J gene: TRBJ1-5; CDR3 protein: CASSSNLGHYTYSNQPQHF
V gene: TRBV20-1; J gene: TRBJ2-7; CDR3 protein: CSARDRRGSYEQYF
V gene: TRBV18; J gene: TRBJ1-2; CDR3 protein: CASSPEPGQGADGYTF
V gene: TRBV12-3/TRBV12-4; J gene: TRBJ2-7; CDR3 protein: CATRQAGGYYEQYF
V gene: TRBV4-3; J gene: TRBJ1-5; CDR3 protein: CASSQDMTGSSQPQHF
V gene: TRBV7-6; J gene: TRBJ1-2; CDR3 protein: CASSPSVGDFGYTF
V gene: TRBV7-6; J gene: TRBJ2-7; CDR3 protein: CASSLAAANEQYF
V gene: TRBV9; J gene: TRBJ1-1; CDR3 protein: CASSVSTANTEAFF